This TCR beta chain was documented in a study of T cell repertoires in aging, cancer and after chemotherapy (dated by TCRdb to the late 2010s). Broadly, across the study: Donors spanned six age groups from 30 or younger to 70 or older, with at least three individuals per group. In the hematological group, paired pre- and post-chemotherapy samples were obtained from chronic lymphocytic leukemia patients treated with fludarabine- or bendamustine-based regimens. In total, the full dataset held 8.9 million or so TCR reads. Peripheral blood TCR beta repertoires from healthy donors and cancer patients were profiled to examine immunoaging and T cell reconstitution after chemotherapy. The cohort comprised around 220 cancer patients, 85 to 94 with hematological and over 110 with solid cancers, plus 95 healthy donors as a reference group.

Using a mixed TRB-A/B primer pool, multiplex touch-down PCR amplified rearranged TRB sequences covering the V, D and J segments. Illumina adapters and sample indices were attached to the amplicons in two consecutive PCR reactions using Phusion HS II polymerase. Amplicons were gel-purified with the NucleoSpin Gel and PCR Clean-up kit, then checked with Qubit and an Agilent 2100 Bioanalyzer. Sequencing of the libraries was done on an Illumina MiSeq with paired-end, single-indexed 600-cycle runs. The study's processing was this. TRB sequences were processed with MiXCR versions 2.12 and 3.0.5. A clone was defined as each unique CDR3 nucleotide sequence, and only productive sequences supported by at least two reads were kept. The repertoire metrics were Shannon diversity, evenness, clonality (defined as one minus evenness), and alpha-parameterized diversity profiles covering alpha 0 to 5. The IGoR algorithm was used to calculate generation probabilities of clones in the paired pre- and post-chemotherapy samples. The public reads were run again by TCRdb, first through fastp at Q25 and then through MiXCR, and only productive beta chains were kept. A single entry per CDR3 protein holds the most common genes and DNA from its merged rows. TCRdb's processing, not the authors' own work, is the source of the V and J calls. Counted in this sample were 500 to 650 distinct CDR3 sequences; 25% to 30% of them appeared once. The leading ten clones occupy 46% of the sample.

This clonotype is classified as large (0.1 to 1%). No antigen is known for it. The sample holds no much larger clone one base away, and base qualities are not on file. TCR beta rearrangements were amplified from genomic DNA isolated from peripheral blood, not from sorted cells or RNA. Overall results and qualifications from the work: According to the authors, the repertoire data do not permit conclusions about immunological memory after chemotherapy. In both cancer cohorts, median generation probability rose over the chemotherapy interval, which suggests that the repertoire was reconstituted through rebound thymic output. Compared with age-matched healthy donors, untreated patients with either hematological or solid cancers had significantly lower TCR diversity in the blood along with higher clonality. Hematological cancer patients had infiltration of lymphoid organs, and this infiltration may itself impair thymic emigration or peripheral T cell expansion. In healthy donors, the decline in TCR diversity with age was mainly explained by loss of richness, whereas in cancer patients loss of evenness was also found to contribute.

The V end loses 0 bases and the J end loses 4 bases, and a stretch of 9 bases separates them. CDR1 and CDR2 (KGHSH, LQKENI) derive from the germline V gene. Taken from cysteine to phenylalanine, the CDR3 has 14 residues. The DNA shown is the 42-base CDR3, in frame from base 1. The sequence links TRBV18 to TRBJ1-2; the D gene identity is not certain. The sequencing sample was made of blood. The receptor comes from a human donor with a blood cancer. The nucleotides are TGTGCCAGCTCACCACCGACGGAGAGCTATGGCTACACCTTC. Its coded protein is CASSPPTESYGYTF.